Included here is one T cell receptor (beta chain) sequence, with context. The antigen it binds to is not known. It has no much larger one-base neighbor in the sample; base qualities were not kept. The data belong to a study of blood T cells in healthy people across ages (dated by TCRdb to the mid-2010s). A note on the overall study: In model experiments, template switching captured about one uniquely barcoded TCR beta cDNA molecule for every two T cells. Donors were grouped into four age groups: young (average roughly 16 years), middle-aged (around 39), aged (62) and long-lived (approximately 78). To track age-related changes in TCR beta repertoire diversity, the study relied on deep sequencing normalized with unique cDNA molecular identifiers. Donors of different ages were randomly distributed across sequencing lanes to avoid experimental bias. The study analyzed two additional independent replicas of 1 million unique cDNA reads from the same blood draw for two donors, one aged 18 to 29 and one aged 80 or older. Broader findings and caveats from the paper: Compared with the aged group, the long-lived group had more naive CD4+ T cells, fewer expanded clones and increased TCR diversity, suggesting age selection. Bulk unsorted PBMC profiling prevented conclusive comparison of naive and antigen-experienced compartments. The CMV infection status of donors was not known, potentially confounding age-related changes in expanded clonotypes. As age increased, observed TCR beta diversity per million T cells dropped in a roughly linear way, and a significant reduction was already evident by age roughly 40. Total diversity estimates from one million sequenced T cells were considered lower bounds and underestimates. The percentage of naive T cells measured by flow cytometry correlated strongly with observed TCR beta diversity.

V and J are trimmed by 3 bases and 4 bases, and the gene matches miss 7 bases of the junction. Reading from cysteine to phenylalanine, the CDR3 counts 14 amino acids. The entry retains the CDR3 DNA only, 42 bases that are in frame from base 1. The germline V gene (reference sequence) specifies DFQATT as CDR1 and SNEGSKA as CDR2. The 40 or so donors, aged roughly 6 to 100 years, were systemically healthy Caucasian individuals from Russia. Approximately 11 milliliters of peripheral blood were drawn from each donor into EDTA-treated Vacutainer tubes. Ficoll-Paque density-gradient centrifugation was used to isolate PBMCs, with at least 6 million obtained per sample. Total RNA, at least 6 micrograms per sample, was extracted from PBMCs with Trizol reagent. The percentages of naive CD45RAhigh/CD27high T cells were determined by flow cytometry on a PBMC aliquot from every donor. Receptor libraries were prepared by 5' RACE. The data were produced on an Illumina HiSeq 2500. The second PCR ran for roughly 7 to 12 cycles and used a J-beta primer mix along with a sample-barcoded 5' primer. A unique molecular identifier was introduced onto each TCR beta cDNA molecule by a template-switch 5' adaptor carrying 12 random nucleotides. Each sample yielded at least 2.5 million CDR3-containing paired-end reads. All of the RNA was converted into first-strand cDNA using the Mint cDNA synthesis kit, with a TRBC-specific oligonucleotide serving as the primer. All cDNA was treated with uracil-DNA glycosylase and then went through a first 18-cycle PCR with the universal primers M1SS and BC2_uni_R. The original pipeline was this. Each sample was normalized by randomly selecting 1 million high-quality reads, each carrying a distinct molecular identifier. Reads sharing molecular identifiers were discarded rather than binned into consensus sequences. CDR3 identification, clonotype clustering and error correction used MiTCR with a Q25 quality threshold and the strictest error-elimination algorithm. A nonparametric unseen species model with Euler transformation was used to estimate lower-bound total TCR beta diversity. The public reads were reprocessed in TCRdb via fastp at Q25 and MiXCR, keeping in-frame beta chains. CDR3 protein duplicates are merged, each entry listing the most common genes and DNA. These V and J calls originate from TCRdb's pipeline instead of the authors' own analysis. The sample records 1.5 million to 2 million distinct CDR3 sequences, just under 50% of which are singletons. The ten largest clones add up to over 2% of the sample.

The V gene is TRBV20-1 and the J gene is TRBJ2-7, and TRBD1 aligns with 9 junction nucleotides. The TCR comes from a woman aged 40-49 years in good health. Source material: blood. The CDR3 reads CSARDTGGGYEQYF. At the DNA level, the sequence is TGCAGTGCTAGGGATACAGGGGGCGGGTACGAGCAGTACTTC.